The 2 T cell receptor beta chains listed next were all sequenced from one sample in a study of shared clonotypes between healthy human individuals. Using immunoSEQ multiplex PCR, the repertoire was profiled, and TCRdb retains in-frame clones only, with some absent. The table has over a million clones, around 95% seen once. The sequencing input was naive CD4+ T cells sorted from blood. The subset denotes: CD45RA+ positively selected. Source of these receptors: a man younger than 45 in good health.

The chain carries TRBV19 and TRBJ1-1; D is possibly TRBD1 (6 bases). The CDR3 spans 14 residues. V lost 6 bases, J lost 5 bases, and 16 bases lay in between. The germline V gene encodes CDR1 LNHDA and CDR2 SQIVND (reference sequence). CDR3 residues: CASRRPGTTTEAFF. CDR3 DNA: TGTGCCAGTAGAAGGCCCGGGACAACTACTGAAGCTTTCTTT.

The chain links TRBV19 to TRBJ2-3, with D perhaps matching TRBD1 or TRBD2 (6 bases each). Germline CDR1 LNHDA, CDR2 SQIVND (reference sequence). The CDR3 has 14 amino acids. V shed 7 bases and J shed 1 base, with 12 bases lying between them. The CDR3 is CASNPGAGTDTQYF. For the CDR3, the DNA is TGTGCCAGTAATCCGGGGGCAGGCACAGATACGCAGTATTTT.